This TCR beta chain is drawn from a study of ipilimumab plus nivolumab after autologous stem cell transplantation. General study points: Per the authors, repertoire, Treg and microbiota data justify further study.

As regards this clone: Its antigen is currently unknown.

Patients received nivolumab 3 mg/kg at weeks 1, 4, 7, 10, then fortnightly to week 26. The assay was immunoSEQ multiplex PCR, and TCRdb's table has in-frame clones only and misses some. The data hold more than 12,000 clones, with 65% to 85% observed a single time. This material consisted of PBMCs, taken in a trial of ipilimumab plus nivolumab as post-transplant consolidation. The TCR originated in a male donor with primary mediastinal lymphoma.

This chain's CDR3 is CASSLDPAANYGYTF. The DNA for the CDR3 is TGTGCCAGCAGCTTAGATCCGGCAGCTAACTATGGCTACACCTTC. This chain joins TRBV11-2 and TRBJ1-2; D ambiguous. Germline V gives CDR1 SGHAT, CDR2 FQNNGV. The CDR3 runs 15 residues. V dropped 0 bases and J dropped 0 bases, with 8 bases sitting between them.